Each of the 13 T cell receptor beta chains below was sequenced from the same sample in a study of T-cell reconstitution after alpha-beta-depleted transplantation in children. Study-level findings and limits: At one year after transplant, newly produced T cells mostly accounted for T-cell counts and diversity.

No antigens are known for them. The TCRbeta library was prepared with unique molecular identifiers. TCRdb processed the PCR reads anew with MiXCR; each CDR3 protein has one entry. The data contain around 300,000 distinct CDR3 sequences, 6.5% to 9% of them singletons. The source was peripheral blood, collected 360 days after TCRalphabeta/CD19-depleted stem cell transplant. All receptors derive from a female patient between 2 and 10 years old who had a stem cell transplant for Fanconi anemia, so the T cells may come from the graft donor.

This clonotype was found a few times. The chain uses TRBV13 and TRBJ1-2; D perhaps matches TRBD1 (6 bases). Trimming took 5 bases from V and 4 from J, leaving 11 bases between them. Germline V gene sequence: CDR1 PRHDT, CDR2 FYEKMQ (reference sequence). The CDR3 has 13 residues. The CDR3 loop reads CASSVQGLYGYTF. The CDR3 bases are TGTGCCAGCAGCGTTCAGGGGCTCTATGGCTACACCTTC. The entire variable domain, with the rest obtained from reference TRBV13 and TRBJ1-2, is as follows: AAGVIQSPRHLIKEKRETATLKCYPIPRHDTVYWYQQGPGQDPQFLISFYEKMQSDKGSIPDRFSAQQFSDYHSELNMSSLELGDSALYFCASSVQGLYGYTFGSGTRLTVV.

The chain couples TRBV5-7 to TRBJ2-7; D is possibly TRBD1 (6 bases). TRBV5-7 is marked as an open reading frame, function uncertain. This CDR3 has 13 amino acids. V dropped 5 bases and J dropped 3 bases, with 12 bases sitting between them. CDR3 sequence: CASRPTGDYEQYV. The CDR3 coding sequence is TGTGCCAGCAGGCCGACAGGCGACTACGAGCAGTACGTC.

The table lists this clonotype with a few counts. This rearrangement joins TRBV9 to TRBJ2-2; TRBD1 aligns across 10 bases. Trimming removed 2 bases from V and 7 bases from J; junction bases left unmatched: 2. The germline CDR1 and CDR2 sequences are SGDLS and YYNGEE. This CDR3 comprises 14 residues. DNA for the CDR3: TGTGCCAGCAGCGTCGGACAGGGGGGCGGGGAGCTGTTTTTT. This translates into CASSVGQGGGELFF.

This chain connects TRBV7-3 to TRBJ2-1, with D possibly being TRBD2 (6 bases). The CDR3 has 15 residues. From germline, CDR1 is SGHTA and CDR2 FQGTGA. V gave up 5 bases and J gave up 0 bases, with 11 bases separating them. DNA for the CDR3: TGTGCCAGCAGCCAGGGACTTGCCTCCTACAATGAGCAGTTCTTC. Protein product: CASSQGLASYNEQFF. The variable domain in full, with the rest retrieved from reference TRBV7-3 and TRBJ2-1, is GAGVSQTPSNKVTEKGKYVELRCDPISGHTALYWYRQSLGQGPEFLIYFQGTGAADDSGLPNDRFFAVRPEGSVSTLKIQRTERGDSAVYLCASSQGLASYNEQFFGPGTRLTVL.

CDR3 region: CASSPRGYSGNTIYF. DNA of the CDR3: TGTGCCAGCAGCCCTCGTGGTTACTCTGGAAACACCATATATTTT. J is TRBJ1-3 and V is TRBV28, with no clear D. The CDR3 is 15 amino acids. Trimming took 6 bases from V and 0 from J, leaving 12 bases between them. Germline assignment: CDR1 MDHEN and CDR2 SYDVKM.

The genes are TRBV7-3 and TRBJ2-3; D tentatively reads TRBD1 or TRBD2 (5 bases each). V was cut by 1 base and J by 2 bases, with 10 bases left in between. Germline V CDR1 and CDR2: SGHTA, FQGTGA. CDR3 length: 15 amino acids. The CDR3 DNA is TGTGCCAGCAGCTTAAGAGGGGCGGACACAGATACGCAGTATTTT. It is translated as CASSLRGADTDTQYF.

There are many counts of this clonotype. J is TRBJ2-3 and V is TRBV29-1; TRBD2 aligns across 9 bases. The CDR3 is 13 residues long. Germline V gene sequence: CDR1 SQVTM, CDR2 ANQGSEA. The CDR3 spells CALGTSNTDTQYF. CDR3 sequence (DNA): TGCGCCCTGGGGACTAGCAATACAGATACGCAGTATTTT.

The genes are TRBV5-1 and TRBJ2-4; TRBD2 aligns across 10 bases. The V gene end was trimmed by 2 bases and the J gene end by 6 bases; junction bases not matched to a gene: 8. Germline lookup yields CDR1 SGHRS and CDR2 YFSETQ. The length of the CDR3 is 16 residues. The CDR3 spells CASSFSGPSGGNIQYF. In DNA form, the CDR3 reads TGCGCCAGCAGCTTCTCAGGTCCTAGCGGGGGAAACATTCAGTACTTC.

This clonotype was counted many times. The V call is TRBV29-1, the J call TRBJ2-7; tentatively, D is TRBD2 (5 bases). Germline lookup yields CDR1 SQVTM and CDR2 ANQGSEA. This CDR3 has 12 amino acids. Trimming shortened V by 0 bases and J by 3 bases, and 6 bases separated the two germline ends. The CDR3 spells CSVEDEGYEQYF. The CDR3 DNA reads TGCAGCGTTGAAGACGAGGGCTACGAGCAGTACTTC.

This clonotype was recorded many times. The rearrangement uses TRBV5-6 and TRBJ2-2; 8 nucleotides match TRBD1. CDR3 length equals 17 residues. The ends lost 6 bases at V and 1 base at J; junction bases unmatched: 11. Germline V gene sequence: CDR1 SGHDT, CDR2 YYEEEE. CDR3 DNA sequence: TGTGCCAGCAACTCATTATCCGGACAGGGGAACACCGGGGAGCTGTTTTTT. Residues: CASNSLSGQGNTGELFF.

This clonotype was counted between two and nine times. The chain employs TRBV9 and TRBJ2-5; maybe TRBD2 (6 bases). Germline CDR1 and CDR2: SGDLS and YYNGEE. The ends were cut back, 0 bases at V and 2 bases at J, with 8 bases in the middle. The CDR3 loop spans 14 amino acids. This CDR3 is CASSVGDFQETQYF. The CDR3 nucleotides read TGTGCCAGCAGCGTAGGGGACTTTCAAGAGACCCAGTACTTC. Full variable domain (remainder filled in from reference TRBV9 and TRBJ2-5): DSGVTQTPKHLITATGQRVTLRCSPRSGDLSVYWYQQSLDQGLQFLIQYYNGEERAKGNILERFSAQQFPDLHSELNLSSLELGDSALYFCASSVGDFQETQYFGPGTRLLVL.

This clonotype was observed at least ten times. The V call is TRBV7-2, the J call TRBJ1-3; D is undetermined. Per germline, CDR1 SGHTA and CDR2 FQGNSA. This CDR3 region has 12 residues. V lost 2 bases and J 7 bases, leaving 6 bases between the germline ends. CDR3 nucleotide sequence: TGTGCCAGCAGCTTACCCAGCAACACCATATATTTT. This sequence encodes CASSLPSNTIYF.

This clonotype was observed a handful of times. The V and J genes are TRBV7-8 and TRBJ2-1; tentatively, D is TRBD2 (7 bases). Trimming stripped 5 bases from V and 8 bases from J, with 25 bases between. CDR1 SGHVS and CDR2 FQNEAQ come from the germline V gene. This CDR3 region has 17 residues. The CDR3 here is CASSKWGGAGFLDEQFF. CDR3 bases: TGTGCCAGCAGCAAATGGGGGGGGGCGGGATTTTTGGATGAGCAGTTCTTC.